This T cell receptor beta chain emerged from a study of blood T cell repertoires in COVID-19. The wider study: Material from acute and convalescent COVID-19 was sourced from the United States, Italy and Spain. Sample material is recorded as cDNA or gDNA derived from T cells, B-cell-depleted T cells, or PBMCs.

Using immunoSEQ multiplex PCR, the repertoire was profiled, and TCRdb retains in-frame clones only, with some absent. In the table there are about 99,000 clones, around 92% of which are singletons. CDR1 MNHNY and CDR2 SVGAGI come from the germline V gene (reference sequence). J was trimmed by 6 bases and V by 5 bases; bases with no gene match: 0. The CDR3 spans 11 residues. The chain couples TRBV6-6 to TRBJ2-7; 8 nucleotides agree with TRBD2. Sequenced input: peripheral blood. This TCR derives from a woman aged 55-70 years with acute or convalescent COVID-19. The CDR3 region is CASSSGSEQYF. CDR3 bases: TGTGCCAGCAGTAGCGGGAGCGAGCAGTACTTC.